The 26 T cell receptor beta chains below all came from one sample that was sequenced in a study of blood T cell repertoires in COVID-19. The table came from immunoSEQ multiplex PCR; TCRdb's copy has only in-frame clones and leaves some out. The sample gives 100,000 to 110,000 clones, around four fifths of which show up once; around an eighth is in the top ten. Source material: peripheral blood. Receptors were obtained from a man in his fifties with active or convalescent COVID-19.

The chain is built from TRBV12-3 or TRBV12-4 and TRBJ2-7; 8 bases are shared with TRBD2. This CDR3 has 13 residues. V lost 4 bases, J lost 5 bases, and 4 bases stayed unmatched. As DNA, the CDR3 is TGTGCCAGCAGTTCCCGGGGGGGAGACGAGCAGTACTTC. It translates to CASSSRGGDEQYF.

The chain couples TRBV5-1 to TRBJ2-1, with 10 bases identical to TRBD1. The trim removed 4 bases at V and 5 bases at J, leaving 9 bases unmatched. Per the germline V gene, CDR1 is SGHRS and CDR2 is YFSETQ. The CDR3 covers 16 residues. DNA of the CDR3: TGCGCCAGCAGCCGGACAGGGGGGGAATGGGACAATGAGCAGTTCTTC. Its protein is CASSRTGGEWDNEQFF.

CDR3 nucleotide sequence: TGCGCCAGCAGCTTGGAGGGGACAGGGGTCGACGAGCAGTACTTC. It is translated as CASSLEGTGVDEQYF. The chain is built from TRBV5-1 and TRBJ2-7, with TRBD1 identical over 10 bases. Germline V gene data show CDR1 as SGHRS and CDR2 as YFSETQ. V lost 0 bases and J lost 5; bases outside the gene matches: 5. The CDR3 totals 15 residues. The full variable domain, with the rest looked up from reference TRBV5-1 and TRBJ2-7, is KAGVTQTPRYLIKTRGQQVTLSCSPISGHRSVSWYQQTPGQGLQFLFEYFSETQRNKGNFPGRFSGRQFSNSRSEMNVSTLELGDSALYLCASSLEGTGVDEQYFGPGTRLTVT.

The rearrangement links TRBV29-1 to TRBJ1-2; D gene unclear. The CDR3 covers 12 residues. V was shortened by 7 bases and J by 3 bases, with 12 bases between the two germline ends. Germline V gene data show CDR1 as SQVTM and CDR2 as ANQGSEA. The CDR3 reads CSEGSLDYGYTF. CDR3 nucleotides: TGCAGCGAGGGTTCTTTAGACTATGGCTACACCTTC.

This clone showed up just once. The chain is built from TRBV24-1 and TRBJ1-5, with D tentatively TRBD1 (6 bases). The germline CDR1 and CDR2 sequences are KGHDR and SFDVKD. The V end lost 0 bases, the J end lost 4 bases, and 18 bases lay between the germline ends. The length of the CDR3 is 18 residues. The CDR3 DNA reads as TGTGCCACCAGTGATTTGAGACCTAGGGGGTTTTTTAATCAGCCCCAGCATTTT. Encoded protein: CATSDLRPRGFFNQPQHF.

The chain is built from TRBV5-6 and TRBJ1-3; D uncertain. This CDR3 spans 16 amino acids. CDR1 SGHDT and CDR2 YYEEEE come from the germline V gene. V shed 2 bases and J shed 0 bases, with 12 bases lying between them. The CDR3 reads CASSFSRGLSGNTIYF. CDR3 coding DNA: TGTGCCAGCAGCTTCAGTAGAGGTCTCTCTGGAAACACCATATATTTT. Filled out from reference TRBV5-6 and TRBJ1-3, the complete variable domain reads DAGVTQSPTHLIKTRGQQVTLRCSPKSGHDTVSWYQQALGQGPQFIFQYYEEEERQRGNFPDRFSGHQFPNYSSELNVNALLLGDSALYLCASSFSRGLSGNTIYFGEGSWLTVV.

This clone appeared once. For the CDR3, the DNA is TGTGCCAGCAGCCATAGCGGACTCGCTCACAATGAGCAGTTCTTC. This sequence encodes CASSHSGLAHNEQFF. The rearrangement joins TRBV7-9 to TRBJ2-1; D may be TRBD2 (6 bases). This CDR3 region has 15 residues. V lost 5 bases and J 5 bases, leaving 16 bases between the germline ends. The germline gives CDR1 SEHNR, CDR2 FQNEAQ (reference sequence).

This sequence joins TRBV30 and TRBJ1-1, with D uncertain. Per germline, CDR1 GTSNPN and CDR2 SVGIG (reference sequence). This CDR3 spans 11 amino acids. The V end was cut by 1 base, the J end by 6 bases, with 6 bases between. This CDR3 reads CAWSASAEAFF. The CDR3 bases are TGTGCCTGGAGTGCGTCTGCTGAAGCTTTCTTT.

The J gene is TRBJ2-1, the V gene TRBV5-1; TRBD1 matches at 9 bases. In germline, CDR1 is SGHRS, CDR2 YFSETQ. The CDR3 loop spans 15 amino acids. The V and J ends lost 5 bases and 5 bases, in that order; junction bases with no gene match: 8. The CDR3: CASSLGQGNHNEQFF. CDR3 nucleotide sequence: TGCGCCAGCAGTTTAGGACAGGGGAACCACAATGAGCAGTTCTTC.

V usage is TRBV21-1 and J usage is TRBJ2-5; whether TRBD1, the table's D call, matches the DNA was not checked. TRBV21-1 is described as a pseudogene. The CDR3 is 14 residues long. DNA of the CDR3: TGTGCCAGCAGCAGCCGGACAGGGGTAGAGACCCAGTACTTC. This translates into CASSSRTGVETQYF.

This rearrangement joins TRBV4-2 to TRBJ1-6, with TRBD1 matching over 8 bases. This CDR3 region has 16 residues. V shed 0 bases, J shed 6 bases, and the junction held 4 bases outside the gene matches. Germline V gene lookup returns CDR1 LGHNA and CDR2 YNFKEQ. The CDR3 is CASSQETGGFNSPLHF. CDR3 DNA sequence: TGTGCCAGCAGCCAAGAAACAGGGGGTTTTAATTCACCCCTCCACTTT.

The CDR3 DNA follows: TGTGCCAGCAGCTCTAGCACGGGGAGGGGACGGAAGAACACTGAAGCTTTCTTT. It codes for CASSSSTGRGRKNTEAFF. This sequence joins TRBV11-3 and TRBJ1-1; D possibly corresponds to TRBD1 (5 bases). The germline gives CDR1 SGHNT, CDR2 YENEEA. CDR3 length: 18 residues. Trimming pared 4 bases from V and 1 base from J, leaving 22 bases between.

The chain links TRBV24-1 to TRBJ2-6; 9 positions match TRBD1. Unmatched junction bases numbered 2, after V lost 3 bases and J lost 3 bases. CDR1 is KGHDR and CDR2 is SFDVKD in the germline V gene. CDR3 size: 16 residues. The CDR3 here is CATSDGTGSGANVLTF. The CDR3 region has the DNA TGTGCCACCAGTGATGGGACAGGGAGTGGGGCCAACGTCCTGACTTTC.

V usage is TRBV2 and J usage is TRBJ2-1; possibly TRBD1 for D (5 bases). This CDR3 comprises 15 residues. The germline gives CDR1 SNHLY, CDR2 FYNNEI. Trimming removed 1 base at V and 6 bases at J, with 13 bases between. The CDR3 nucleotides read TGTGCCAGCAGTGAAGAGCCAGGGTCGGGCAATGAGCAGTTCTTC. Its protein product is CASSEEPGSGNEQFF.

The chain links TRBV9 to TRBJ2-1; D is undetermined. The V end was cut by 0 bases, the J end by 5 bases, with 6 bases between. The CDR3 is 13 amino acids. Germline CDR1 and CDR2: SGDLS and YYNGEE. The CDR3 bases are TGTGCCAGCAGCGTAGCTGAGAACAATGAGCAGTTCTTC. It is translated as CASSVAENNEQFF.

This clone was detected only a few times. V is TRBV24-1 and J is TRBJ1-5; D ambiguous. Trimming shortened V by 4 bases and J by 1 base, and 4 bases separated the two germline ends. The CDR3 contains 13 residues. The germline gives CDR1 KGHDR, CDR2 SFDVKD. CDR3 DNA: TGTGCCACCAGTGAGCGCAGCAATCAGCCCCAGCATTTT. This codes for CATSERSNQPQHF.

This rearrangement joins TRBV3-1 (or the pseudogene TRBV3-2) to TRBJ2-3, with D hard to call. V was cut by 4 bases and J by 8 bases, with 7 bases left in between. CDR1 is LGHDT and CDR2 is YNNKEL in the germline V gene (reference sequence). This CDR3 has 11 residues. CDR3 protein: CASSLSFTQYF. The CDR3, as DNA: TGTGCCAGCAGCCTTAGTTTTACGCAGTATTTT.

V is TRBV5-1 and J is TRBJ2-1, with TRBD2 matching over 7 bases. J was trimmed by 4 bases and V by 0 bases; bases with no gene match: 10. The germline V gene encodes CDR1 SGHRS and CDR2 YFSETQ. The CDR3 totals 17 residues. The CDR3 sequence: CASSLDAGTTLYNEQFF. DNA for the CDR3: TGCGCCAGCAGCTTGGACGCTGGGACTACACTTTACAATGAGCAGTTCTTC.

This chain connects TRBV2 to TRBJ2-7; the match to TRBD2 covers 8 bases. With 11 bases clipped from V and 7 bases from J, the junction kept 16 bases outside the gene matches. Germline loops: CDR1 SNHLY, CDR2 FYNNEI. The CDR3 is 14 amino acids. The CDR3 sequence is CAGKRTSSTGEQYF. CDR3 in DNA: TGTGCCGGAAAAAGGACTAGCAGCACTGGGGAGCAGTACTTC.

This sequence joins TRBV15 and TRBJ1-2; D is uncertain. The ends were cut back, 0 bases at V and 10 bases at J, with 15 bases in the middle. The CDR3 spans 14 residues. Germline loops: CDR1 LNHNV, CDR2 YYDKDF (reference sequence). The CDR3 is CATSRDSTVEVYTF. The CDR3 bases are TGTGCCACCAGCAGAGATTCAACGGTAGAGGTCTACACCTTC. The whole variable domain, remainder taken from reference TRBV15 and TRBJ1-2, is DAMVIQNPRYQVTQFGKPVTLSCSQTLNHNVMYWYQQKSSQAPKLLFHYYDKDFNNEADTPDNFQSRRPNTSFCFLDIRSPGLGDTAMYLCATSRDSTVEVYTFGSGTRLTVV.

This chain links TRBV9 with TRBJ1-4, with D possibly TRBD1 on 5 matching bases. The CDR3 is made up of 15 amino acids. The V gene's germline CDR1 is SGDLS and CDR2 YYNGEE. V was pared by 7 bases and J by 4 bases, with 17 bases between. The CDR3 region has the DNA TGTGCCAGCGCCCGGCGCACGGGGGGTAATGAAAAACTGTTTTTT. Translated, it gives CASARRTGGNEKLFF. The full variable domain, rest sourced from reference TRBV9 and TRBJ1-4, is DSGVTQTPKHLITATGQRVTLRCSPRSGDLSVYWYQQSLDQGLQFLIQYYNGEERAKGNILERFSAQQFPDLHSELNLSSLELGDSALYFCASARRTGGNEKLFFGSGTQLSVL.

V gene TRBV28 combines with J gene TRBJ2-2, with D possibly TRBD2 on 6 matching bases. V was trimmed by 5 bases and J by 0 bases, leaving 10 bases between them. CDR3 length equals 15 residues. Germline V lookup: CDR1 MDHEN, CDR2 SYDVKM. CDR3 loop: CASSRAGTNTGELFF. Written as DNA, the CDR3 is TGTGCCAGCAGTAGAGCGGGTACGAACACCGGGGAGCTGTTTTTT.

The chain employs TRBV5-1 and TRBJ2-2; 9 nucleotides match TRBD2. Germline V gene data show CDR1 as SGHRS and CDR2 as YFSETQ. There are 15 residues in the CDR3. The V segment lost 8 bases and the J segment 3 bases; nucleotides outside the gene matches: 8. The CDR3 loop reads CASRRIAGDTGELFF. The CDR3 DNA sequence: TGCGCCAGTCGGCGTATAGCGGGAGACACCGGGGAGCTGTTTTTT.

Worth noting for this clone: At the DNA level, this CDR3 is encoded by other sequences in the same sample as well. The chain recombines TRBV20-1 with TRBJ2-7; possible D gene TRBD2, 5 bases. The length of the CDR3 is 11 residues. V lost 6 bases and J 0 bases, leaving 6 bases between the germline ends. Germline-derived CDR1 and CDR2 are DFQATT and SNEGSKA (reference sequence). The CDR3 loop is CSARDSYEQYF. The CDR3, as DNA: TGCAGTGCCCGGGACTCCTACGAGCAGTACTTC.

V is TRBV3-1 (or the pseudogene TRBV3-2) and J is TRBJ1-1; TRBD1 is a possible D gene (6 bases). The germline V gene encodes CDR1 LGHDT and CDR2 YNNKEL (reference sequence). V shed 4 bases and J shed 3 bases, with 15 bases lying between them. The CDR3 runs to 15 residues. The CDR3 bases are TGTGCCAGCAGCCTAGACGGCACAGGGCACACTGAAGCTTTCTTT. Translating gives CASSLDGTGHTEAFF.

Regarding this clone: Its ends do not fully match the called genes, so a read error is possible. This sequence joins TRBV2 and TRBJ2-2; maybe TRBD1 (5 bases). The CDR3 runs 17 residues. Germline CDR1 is SNHLY and CDR2 is FYNNEI. The CDR3 DNA reads as TGTGCCAGCAGTCAAGCACCCAGGGTTGTAAACACCGGGGAGCTGTTTTTT. This translates into CASSQAPRVVNTGELFF.